The 17 T cell receptor beta chains below were found in one sample sequenced in a study of T cell responses to AZD1222 COVID-19 vaccine. Clones were sequenced by immunoSEQ multiplex PCR, and TCRdb holds only the in-frame ones, with some missing. The data show approximately 71,000 clones, 88% seen once. Sequenced material: peripheral blood, taken on day 0 of AZD1222 vaccination. These receptors were collected from an adult in good health.

The V and J genes are TRBV7-9 and TRBJ1-5, with D hard to call. Deletions cut 5 bases from V and 5 bases from J, with 13 bases between. From germline, CDR1 is SEHNR and CDR2 FQNEAQ (reference sequence). The CDR3 is made up of 14 amino acids. DNA for the CDR3: TGTGCCAGCAGCGAGGACGGAGGCCATCAGCCCCAGCATTTT. Translated: CASSEDGGHQPQHF.

V gene TRBV5-1 combines with J gene TRBJ2-7; possibly TRBD1 for D (6 bases). Trimming pared 0 bases from V and 5 bases from J, leaving 12 bases between. CDR3 length: 14 residues. Germline values: CDR1 SGHRS, CDR2 YFSETQ. The DNA for the CDR3 is TGCGCCAGCAGCTTGGATTTCAGGGGCCACGAGCAGTACTTC. As protein: CASSLDFRGHEQYF.

J is TRBJ1-1 and V is TRBV6-5, with D maybe TRBD1 (5 bases). V lost 8 bases and J lost 3, with 13 bases in between. The germline V gene has CDR1 MNHEY and CDR2 SVGAGI. CDR3 length equals 13 residues. The CDR3 here is CASVRGEHTEAFF. DNA for the CDR3: TGTGCCAGCGTCCGGGGGGAGCACACTGAAGCTTTCTTT.

The rearrangement links TRBV9 to TRBJ1-6; D gene ambiguous. V lost 0 bases and J 10 bases, leaving 5 bases between the germline ends. Per germline, CDR1 SGDLS and CDR2 YYNGEE. The CDR3 contains 12 residues. In DNA, the CDR3 is TGTGCCAGCAGCGTAGGGGAATCACCCCTCCACTTT. Encoded protein: CASSVGESPLHF.

The chain joins TRBV7-8 to TRBJ2-7; 13 bases agree with TRBD2. Unmatched junction bases numbered 6, after V lost 5 bases and J lost 2 bases. Per the germline V gene, CDR1 is SGHVS and CDR2 is FQNEAQ. The CDR3 loop spans 16 amino acids. The CDR3 reads CASSAELAGGPYEQYF. CDR3 bases: TGTGCCAGCAGCGCCGAACTAGCGGGAGGGCCCTACGAGCAGTACTTC.

This clone showed up just a few times. Other DNA sequences in the sample encode the same CDR3. The CDR3 reads CASSLGPGGEQFF. As DNA, the CDR3 is TGTGCCAGCAGCTTGGGCCCCGGAGGTGAGCAGTTCTTC. J is TRBJ2-1 and V is TRBV5-6; D might be TRBD2 (5 bases). V lost 0 bases and J lost 9, with 10 bases in between. Germline loops: CDR1 SGHDT, CDR2 YYEEEE. This CDR3 spans 13 amino acids.

This chain connects TRBV9 to TRBJ2-5; 11 bases line up with TRBD2. The CDR3 extends over 17 amino acids. CDR1 is SGDLS, CDR2 YYNGEE, per germline. Trimming took 0 bases from V and 4 from J; bases not matched to a gene: 8. CDR3 amino acids: CASSVGLAGGGRETQYF. DNA for the CDR3: TGTGCCAGCAGCGTAGGGCTAGCGGGAGGAGGACGAGAGACCCAGTACTTC.

This rearrangement joins TRBV20-1 to TRBJ1-2, with 7 bases fitting TRBD1. The CDR3 is 13 amino acids. The junction had 6 bases not matched to a gene; V was cut back by 4 bases and J by 4 bases. Germline V gives CDR1 DFQATT, CDR2 SNEGSKA (reference sequence). The CDR3: CSATDRAGYGYTF. DNA of the CDR3: TGCAGTGCTACTGACAGGGCCGGCTATGGCTACACCTTC.

This clone has just a few counts. The chain links TRBV6-5 to TRBJ2-1; 7 bases agree with TRBD2. The J segment lost 8 bases and the V segment lost 4 bases, leaving 8 bases of the junction unmatched. The CDR3 consists of 14 residues. The germline gives CDR1 MNHEY, CDR2 SVGAGI. For the CDR3, the DNA is TGTGCCAGCAGTTCAGCGGGAAGGGCCCATGAGCAGTTCTTC. Its protein product is CASSSAGRAHEQFF.

This clone was found a few times. The chain couples TRBV3-1 (or the pseudogene TRBV3-2) to TRBJ2-5; TRBD2 is a possible D gene (7 bases). V was pared by 0 bases and J by 1 base, with 12 bases between. Germline-derived CDR1 and CDR2 are LGHDT and YNNKEL (reference sequence). The CDR3 spans 16 residues. This CDR3 is CASSQEGGTTQETQYF. The CDR3 DNA follows: TGTGCCAGCAGCCAAGAAGGGGGGACTACCCAAGAGACCCAGTACTTC.

The rearrangement links TRBV28 to TRBJ1-6; 7 bases are shared with TRBD1. Germline V gene sequence: CDR1 MDHEN, CDR2 SYDVKM. CDR3 length: 14 residues. V lost 6 bases to trimming and J lost 7 bases; unmatched junction nucleotides: 6. The CDR3: CASRPGTANSPLHF. The DNA of the CDR3 is TGTGCCAGCAGGCCCGGGACAGCAAATTCACCCCTCCACTTT.

The rearrangement links TRBV7-6 to TRBJ2-3; 11 bases are shared with TRBD2. J was trimmed by 2 bases and V by 2 bases; bases with no gene match: 3. The V gene's germline CDR1 is SGHVS and CDR2 FNYEAQ. The CDR3 runs to 16 residues. CDR3 loop: CASSLMTSGTTDTQYF. The CDR3 DNA sequence: TGTGCCAGCAGCTTAATGACTAGCGGGACCACAGATACGCAGTATTTT.

This clone was seen a single time. The chain has TRBV6-6 and TRBJ2-7; D is unclear. The germline gives CDR1 MNHNY, CDR2 SVGAGI (reference sequence). The CDR3 loop spans 11 amino acids. The ends were cut back, 6 bases at V and 7 bases at J, with 10 bases in the middle. This CDR3 reads CASSETGEQYF. The CDR3 coding sequence is TGTGCCAGCAGCGAGACGGGTGAGCAGTACTTC.

The chain carries TRBV11-1 and TRBJ2-3; 9 bases agree with TRBD1. In germline, CDR1 is SGHAT, CDR2 FQDESV (reference sequence). V lost 4 bases and J lost 4; bases outside the gene matches: 9. This CDR3 has 16 amino acids. CDR3 DNA: TGTGCCAGCAGCTCACCGAGGGACAGGGTGGCAGATACGCAGTATTTT. Encoded protein: CASSSPRDRVADTQYF.

The chain uses TRBV18 and TRBJ1-5; TRBD1 matches 7 bases. The CDR3 consists of 14 residues. Germline V lookup: CDR1 KGHSH, CDR2 LQKENI. V lost 3 bases, J lost 4 bases, and 3 bases stayed unmatched. The CDR3 region has the DNA TGTGCCAGCTCACCGGGACAGCCAAATCAGCCCCAGCATTTT. It yields the protein CASSPGQPNQPQHF.

The rearrangement uses TRBV19 and TRBJ1-1, with D uncertain. The CDR3 has 15 residues. CDR1 is LNHDA, CDR2 SQIVND, per germline (reference sequence). Between the trimmed V and J ends, which lost 5 bases and 3 bases, there was a span of 16 bases. The CDR3 region is CASSGRRGVHTEAFF. CDR3 DNA: TGTGCCAGTAGTGGGAGGCGCGGGGTCCACACTGAAGCTTTCTTT.

The chain links TRBV19 to TRBJ2-1, with a possible D match to TRBD2 (5 bases). This CDR3 contains 17 residues. Trimming removed 4 bases from V and 7 bases from J, with 23 bases in between. Germline V gene sequence: CDR1 LNHDA, CDR2 SQIVND (reference sequence). This CDR3 reads CASSTHVDYRLWNEQFF. DNA of the CDR3: TGTGCCAGTAGTACCCATGTCGACTACCGCCTTTGGAATGAGCAGTTCTTC. The whole variable domain, filled in from reference TRBV19 and TRBJ2-1, reads DGGITQSPKYLFRKEGQNVTLSCEQNLNHDAMYWYRQDPGQGLRLIYYSQIVNDFQKGDIAEGYSVSREKKESFPLTVTSAQKNPTAFYLCASSTHVDYRLWNEQFFGPGTRLTVL.